These 9 T cell receptor beta chains were all obtained from the same sample, sequenced in a study of neoadjuvant nivolumab and ipilimumab in lung cancer. Profiling relied on immunoSEQ multiplex PCR, and the TCRdb table lists in-frame clones only, not all of them. Of about 7,300 clones listed, more than 70% were seen once; the top ten hold 5.5% to 8%. The input for sequencing was tumor tissue, taken after neoadjuvant nivolumab, alone or with ipilimumab, at or shortly before surgery. The receptor set was obtained from an adult with non-small cell lung cancer.

The V gene is TRBV6-5, the J gene TRBJ2-7; maybe TRBD1 (5 bases). Germline lookup yields CDR1 MNHEY and CDR2 SVGAGI. With 4 bases removed from V and 3 bases from J, the gap between germline ends came to 10 bases. The CDR3 sequence is 13 residues long. The CDR3 DNA is TGTGCCAGCAGTTTCGCCCAGGGCTACGAGCAGTACTTC. Its translation: CASSFAQGYEQYF.

J is TRBJ1-1 and V is TRBV18; no definite D call. The CDR3 has 12 amino acids. Germline CDR1 is KGHSH and CDR2 is LQKENI. With 4 bases removed from V and 3 bases from J, the gap between germline ends came to 6 bases. The CDR3 region is CASSLRDTEAFF. Here the CDR3 DNA reads TGTGCCAGCTCACTGAGGGACACTGAAGCTTTCTTT.

The rearrangement links TRBV4-1 to TRBJ2-6; 7 bases match TRBD2. V shed 4 bases and J 0 bases; nucleotides not matched to a gene: 3. CDR1 is MGHRA and CDR2 is YSYEKL in the germline V gene. This CDR3 is built from 16 residues. CDR3 in DNA: TGCGCCAGCAGCCCAGGCGGGAGCTCTGGGGCCAACGTCCTGACTTTC. It specifies CASSPGGSSGANVLTF.

The CDR3 sequence: CASSRPLVDSGNTIYF. CDR3 nucleotide sequence: TGTGCCAGCAGCCGCCCACTGGTAGACTCTGGAAACACCATATATTTT. This sequence joins TRBV7-2 and TRBJ1-3; D is ambiguous. CDR3 length: 16 residues. CDR1 and CDR2 (germline): SGHTA, FQGNSA. The V and J ends lost 5 bases and 0 bases respectively, with 14 bases between them.

The chain has TRBV11-3 and TRBJ2-2; TRBD1 is a possible D gene (6 bases). The CDR3 sequence is 16 residues long. Germline V CDR1 and CDR2: SGHNT, YENEEA. V shed 4 bases and J shed 1 base, with 13 bases lying between them. CDR3 coding DNA: TGTGCCAGCAGCTCTACGGACAGACAGAACACCGGGGAGCTGTTTTTT. Its translation is CASSSTDRQNTGELFF.

The chain uses TRBV6-6 and TRBJ2-3, with D tentatively TRBD2 (6 bases). Between the trimmed V and J ends, which lost 0 bases and 2 bases, there was a span of 12 bases. This CDR3 is built from 16 residues. CDR1 and CDR2 (germline): MNHNY, SVGAGI (reference sequence). Here the CDR3 DNA reads TGTGCCAGCAGTTACTCGGGACTCCTACCCACAGATACGCAGTATTTT. It encodes CASSYSGLLPTDTQYF.

The chain has TRBV29-1 and TRBJ1-1; D gene uncertain. Germline assignment: CDR1 SQVTM and CDR2 ANQGSEA. Trimming took off 7 bases at V and 4 bases at J, with 13 bases between the two ends. This CDR3 is built from 12 residues. The CDR3 is CSALRASTEAFF. In nucleotides, the CDR3 is TGCAGCGCCCTCCGTGCTTCCACTGAAGCTTTCTTT. The full variable domain, its missing parts supplied by reference TRBV29-1 and TRBJ1-1, is SAVISQKPSRDICQRGTSLTIQCQVDSQVTMMFWYRQQPGQSLTLIATANQGSEATYESGFVIDKFPISRPNLTFSTLTVSNMSPEDSSIYLCSALRASTEAFFGQGTRLTVV.

This clone was picked up one time. This chain's CDR3 is CASSFQYNYGYTF. DNA for the CDR3: TGTGCCAGCAGTTTCCAGTATAACTATGGCTACACCTTC. The chain employs TRBV27 and TRBJ1-2; D remains ambiguous. The V and J ends lost 3 bases and 1 base respectively, with 6 bases between them. The germline V gene has CDR1 MNHEY and CDR2 SMNVEV (reference sequence). There are 13 residues in the CDR3.

The J gene is TRBJ1-6, the V gene TRBV5-1; possibly TRBD1 for D (5 bases). The CDR3 loop spans 14 amino acids. CDR1 is SGHRS and CDR2 is YFSETQ in the germline V gene. V was cut by 4 bases and J by 7 bases, with 12 bases left in between. This chain's CDR3 is CASSAGERNSPLHF. CDR3 coding DNA: TGCGCCAGCAGCGCGGGGGAACGAAATTCACCCCTCCACTTT.